This T cell receptor beta chain was captured in a study of T-cell reconstitution after alpha-beta-depleted transplantation in children. This CDR3 comprises 16 residues. V gave up 6 bases and J gave up 2 bases; unmatched junction bases: 10. From germline, CDR1 is MNHNS and CDR2 SASEGT. As it was prepared, the TCRbeta library received unique molecular identifiers. TCRdb reprocessed the PCR reads via MiXCR and lists one record per CDR3 protein. Here the sample spans some 500,000 distinct CDR3 sequences, around 20% being singletons. The specimen was PBMCs from the stem cell graft donor, collected from the stem cell graft. The rearrangement uses TRBV6-1 and TRBJ2-7, with TRBD2 identical over 10 bases. The clonotype originates from a human donor who donated a stem cell graft to a child with acute lymphoblastic leukemia. In DNA, the CDR3 is TGTGCCAGCAGATCGGGGGCTAGCGGGAGAACCTACGAGCAGTACTTC. Translation gives CASRSGASGRTYEQYF.